Each of the 12 T cell receptor beta chains below was sequenced from the same sample in a study of cytomegalovirus exposure and HLA in healthy donors. The method was immunoSEQ multiplex PCR; TCRdb's version includes in-frame clones alone and lacks a portion of them. This table has 140,000 or so clones, roughly nine tenths appearing once. Sequences were obtained from PBMCs. The receptors shown here come from a man aged 18 to 35 in good health and CMV-seronegative.

The chain recombines TRBV11-2 with TRBJ2-3; D not certain. The CDR3 has 14 amino acids. Per the germline V gene, CDR1 is SGHAT and CDR2 is FQNNGV. Trimming removed 8 bases at V and 0 bases at J, with 12 bases between. Here the CDR3 DNA reads TGTGCCAGCGTTCCGGGTCTTAGCACAGATACGCAGTATTTT. It translates to CASVPGLSTDTQYF.

V is TRBV9 and J is TRBJ2-3; possible D gene TRBD1, 5 bases. Trimming left V 3 bases short and J 2 bases short, with 13 bases between. Germline CDR1 is SGDLS and CDR2 is YYNGEE. The CDR3 length is 15 residues. CDR3 nucleotide sequence: TGTGCCAGCAGCGCTCAAGACAGTTTCACAGATACGCAGTATTTT. This translates into CASSAQDSFTDTQYF.

The rearrangement joins TRBV28 to TRBJ2-7; no clear D. The CDR3 has 15 amino acids. Per germline, CDR1 MDHEN and CDR2 SYDVKM. V was trimmed by 2 bases and J by 2 bases, leaving 13 bases between them. This CDR3 reads CASSLPSAATYEQYF. In DNA form, the CDR3 reads TGTGCCAGCAGTTTACCGTCGGCGGCGACCTACGAGCAGTACTTC.

This clone has just one count. This chain links TRBV29-1 with TRBJ2-1; 8 bases agree with TRBD1. The germline V gene has CDR1 SQVTM and CDR2 ANQGSEA. V shed 0 bases and J 4 bases; nucleotides not matched to a gene: 5. The CDR3 length is 15 residues. CDR3 residues: CSVEEGTGPYNEQFF. The DNA of the CDR3 is TGCAGCGTTGAAGAGGGGACAGGCCCTTACAATGAGCAGTTCTTC.

The rearrangement links TRBV4-1 to TRBJ2-7; 8 bases are shared with TRBD1. Trimming at V came to 8 bases and at J to 4 bases, leaving 7 bases not matched to a gene. Germline V lookup: CDR1 MGHRA, CDR2 YSYEKL. There are 13 residues in the CDR3. CDR3: CASRGQGPYEQYF. The CDR3 DNA follows: TGCGCCAGCCGCGGACAGGGCCCATACGAGCAGTACTTC.

This chain joins TRBV29-1 and TRBJ2-1; the match to TRBD1 covers 7 bases. The J segment lost 9 bases and the V segment lost 7 bases, leaving 12 bases of the junction unmatched. Germline V gene lookup returns CDR1 SQVTM and CDR2 ANQGSEA. This CDR3 region has 13 residues. CDR3 DNA sequence: TGCAGCGCAGACAGGGTCCGGGGTGGTGAGCAGTTCTTC. Its protein is CSADRVRGGEQFF.

The J gene is TRBJ2-7, the V gene TRBV7-8; 10 nucleotides line up with TRBD2. This CDR3 has 15 amino acids. With 5 bases clipped from V and 2 bases from J, the junction kept 6 bases outside the gene matches. Germline values: CDR1 SGHVS, CDR2 FQNEAQ. DNA for the CDR3: TGTGCCAGCAGCCAGAAGCGGGAGGGCCCCTACGAGCAGTACGTC. The encoded protein is CASSQKREGPYEQYV.

The genes are TRBV2 and TRBJ2-2; possible D gene TRBD1, 6 bases. The CDR3 is 16 amino acids. The V gene lost 3 bases and the J gene lost 0 bases, with 11 bases spanning the gap. Looked up from germline, CDR1 is SNHLY and CDR2 is FYNNEI. As DNA, the CDR3 is TGTGCCAGCAGTGAGGTGGGGGCCGCGAACACCGGGGAGCTGTTTTTT. Protein product: CASSEVGAANTGELFF.

The V and J genes are TRBV30 and TRBJ1-6; 8 bases fit TRBD1. Germline CDR1 GTSNPN, CDR2 SVGIG (reference sequence). This CDR3 region has 15 residues. The V and J ends lost 3 bases and 9 bases, in that order; junction bases with no gene match: 10. CDR3 protein: CAWRVGNGQGSPLHF. DNA of the CDR3: TGTGCCTGGAGGGTGGGAAATGGACAGGGTTCACCCCTCCACTTT.

The chain is built from TRBV30 and TRBJ1-6; TRBD1 is a possible D gene (6 bases). The germline CDR1 and CDR2 sequences are GTSNPN and SVGIG (reference sequence). V was pared by 2 bases and J by 9 bases, with 11 bases between. The CDR3 loop spans 13 amino acids. CDR3 in amino acids: CAWSRQEVSPLHF. The CDR3 DNA reads as TGTGCCTGGAGTAGACAGGAGGTTTCACCCCTCCACTTT.

The genes are TRBV18 and TRBJ1-1; no definite D call. Between the trimmed V and J ends, which lost 5 bases and 1 base, there was a span of 8 bases. CDR1 and CDR2 (germline): KGHSH, LQKENI. The CDR3 extends over 13 amino acids. CDR3: CASSREENTEAFF. The CDR3 DNA follows: TGTGCCAGCTCAAGGGAGGAGAACACTGAAGCTTTCTTT.

This chain uses TRBV7-7 with TRBJ2-7, with a tentative D call TRBD2 (6 bases). The V end was cut by 4 bases, the J end by 6 bases, with 16 bases between. This CDR3 is built from 14 residues. Germline assignment: CDR1 SSHAT and CDR2 FNYEAQ (reference sequence). The CDR3 loop is CASSSAASVGEQYF. The CDR3 DNA reads TGTGCCAGCAGCTCGGCGGCTAGCGTTGGCGAGCAGTACTTC.